This T cell receptor beta chain was observed in a study of T cell responses to AZD1222 COVID-19 vaccine. Background on the study: Pooling covered second doses at about 4 or about 12 weeks. Findings of the study overall: Donors were largely white British and mainly female; clonal diversity was possibly underestimated. Scientists sampled the repertoires only once the peak T cell response had passed. Following two doses of AZD1222, Spike-specific TCR breadth and depth rose.

Comment on this clone: Antigen: not known.

This CDR3 comprises 15 residues. The germline V gene has CDR1 SGHNT and CDR2 YENEEA. Trimming cost V 4 bases and J 3 bases; bases outside gene matches: 4. Profiling relied on immunoSEQ multiplex PCR, and the TCRdb table lists in-frame clones only, not all of them. The table includes roughly 100,000 clones, over 75% detected once. The chain joins TRBV11-3 to TRBJ2-2, with 8 positions matching TRBD1. The sequence was collected from an adult in good health. Here the sequenced sample was peripheral blood, taken on day 0 of AZD1222 vaccination. The CDR3 spells CASSSDREHTGELFF. Written as DNA, the CDR3 is TGTGCCAGCAGCTCGGACAGGGAGCACACCGGGGAGCTGTTTTTT.